A selection of T cell receptor beta chains follows, all from one sample in a study of cytomegalovirus exposure and HLA in healthy donors. Assay used: immunoSEQ multiplex PCR; TCRdb lists only in-frame clones, some missing. The repertoire holds 120,000 or so clones, with roughly 90% as singletons. Sequencing was carried out using PBMCs. These receptors were collected from a woman aged 18 to 35 in good health and CMV-seronegative. Both conserved end residues are part of each CDR3. The D gene is left open where the match is weak. Some rows have no size entry. The others give once, few or many, or a class for an expanded clone.

D: TRBD2; V: TRBV7-2; J: TRBJ2-1; size: once; CDR3: CASSLVGREQGQFYNEQFF; DNA: TGTGCCAGCAGCTTAGTCGGGCGGGAGCAGGGCCAATTCTACAATGAGCAGTTCTTC
D: TRBD2; V: TRBV7-2; J: TRBJ2-7; size: .; CDR3: CASSSYWGGGSYEQYF; DNA: TGTGCCAGCAGCTCTTATTGGGGGGGTGGCAGCTACGAGCAGTACTTC
D: TRBD1; V: TRBV12-5; J: TRBJ2-3; size: few; CDR3: CASGRDRGADTQYF; DNA: TGTGCTAGTGGCAGGGACAGGGGAGCAGATACGCAGTATTTT
D: .; V: TRBV2; J: TRBJ2-5; size: .; CDR3: CASRSGYQETQYF; DNA: TGTGCCAGCAGGTCCGGGTACCAAGAGACCCAGTACTTC
D: .; V: TRBV18; J: TRBJ2-2; size: .; CDR3: CASSASTGNTGELFF; DNA: TGTGCCAGCTCAGCATCTACAGGGAACACCGGGGAGCTGTTTTTT
D: .; V: TRBV9; J: TRBJ1-2; size: .; CDR3: CASSVEGQGYGYTF; DNA: TGTGCCAGCAGCGTAGAGGGGCAGGGTTATGGCTACACCTTC
D: TRBD1; V: TRBV5-1; J: TRBJ1-6; size: .; CDR3: CASSLGGRYNSPLHF; DNA: TGCGCCAGCAGCTTAGGGGGCAGGTATAATTCACCCCTCCACTTT
D: TRBD1; V: TRBV19; J: TRBJ2-5; size: .; CDR3: CASSIQGAETQYF; DNA: TGTGCCAGTAGTATACAGGGGGCTGAGACCCAGTACTTC
D: .; V: TRBV7-2; J: TRBJ1-2; size: once; CDR3: CASSSSQGFYDYTF; DNA: TGTGCCAGCAGCTCATCCCAGGGGTTCTATGACTACACCTTC
D: TRBD1; V: TRBV25-1; J: TRBJ2-6; size: .; CDR3: CASSEPGQFNSGANVLTF; DNA: TGTGCCAGCAGTGAACCGGGACAGTTTAACTCTGGGGCCAACGTCCTGACTTTC
D: .; V: TRBV27; J: TRBJ2-7; size: .; CDR3: CASSSVMESAYEQYF; DNA: TGTGCCAGCAGTTCTGTAATGGAGTCAGCCTACGAGCAGTACTTC
D: TRBD1; V: TRBV19; J: TRBJ1-2; size: .; CDR3: CASRQGWGDGYTF; DNA: TGTGCCAGCCGACAGGGGTGGGGCGATGGCTACACCTTC
D: TRBD2; V: TRBV11-2; J: TRBJ2-3; size: .; CDR3: CASSPGGTQYF; DNA: TGTGCCAGCAGCCCGGGGGGTACGCAGTATTTT
D: .; V: TRBV4-1; J: TRBJ1-2; size: .; CDR3: CASSQDAGLGGDYGYTF; DNA: TGCGCCAGCAGCCAAGATGCGGGGCTTGGGGGAGACTATGGCTACACCTTC
D: TRBD2; V: TRBV30; J: TRBJ2-1; size: .; CDR3: CAWSSAGVNPYNEQFF; DNA: TGTGCCTGGAGTTCCGCGGGGGTGAATCCCTACAATGAGCAGTTCTTC
D: .; V: TRBV9; J: TRBJ1-6; size: .; CDR3: CASGGYNSPLHF; DNA: TGTGCCAGCGGAGGTTATAATTCACCCCTCCACTTT